This is a list of T cell receptor beta chains from one sample in a study of neoadjuvant anti-PD-1 for oral cavity cancer. Sequencing was performed with immunoSEQ multiplex PCR; in TCRdb, only in-frame clones are kept and a portion is missing. The repertoire holds about 14,000 clones, with approximately 70% as singletons. The starting material was PBMCs, obtained before nivolumab (anti-PD-1) treatment. The receptors were sampled from a person aged 35-79 years with oral cavity squamous cell carcinoma. Each CDR3 is given with its conserved first and last residue. D genes are given only for firm matches. Expanded clones are given a class, and other clones once, few, many or no size at all.

TRBV11-2	TRBJ2-1	.	TRBD1	TGTGCCAGCAGCTCCCGGGACAGGGATTACAATGAGCAGTTCTTC	CASSSRDRDYNEQFF
TRBV7-7	TRBJ2-3	.	.	TGTGCTAGCAGTCGAGGGGGACTCTCTAGCACAGATACGCAGTATTTT	CASSRGGLSSTDTQYF
TRBV27	TRBJ2-7	few	TRBD1	TGTGCCAGCAGGGTAGGACAGGGATCCTACGAGCAGTACTTC	CASRVGQGSYEQYF
TRBV5-1	TRBJ2-2	.	.	TGCGCCAGCAGCTTGGACTTCGCGAACACCGGGGAGCTGTTTTTT	CASSLDFANTGELFF
TRBV7-9	TRBJ2-7	few	.	TGTGCCAGCAGCTTACCCGGGCCTTCCTACGAGCAGTACTTC	CASSLPGPSYEQYF
TRBV29-1	TRBJ1-5	.	TRBD1	TGCAGCGCAGGGACAGGGGTGAATCAGCCCCAGCATTTT	CSAGTGVNQPQHF
TRBV7-2	TRBJ1-6	few	.	TGTGCCAGCAGCTTAGCGGGTGCGGCAGTCGGAGGTTCACCCCTCCACTTT	CASSLAGAAVGGSPLHF
TRBV7-2	TRBJ1-5	.	TRBD1	TGTGCCAGCAGCCCCGTAGGCAGGGGGAGTCAGCCCCAGCATTTT	CASSPVGRGSQPQHF
TRBV15	TRBJ2-5	once	.	TGTGCCACCAGTTGGAAGGGGCAAGAGACCCAGTACTTC	CATSWKGQETQYF
TRBV5-6	TRBJ1-1	.	TRBD1	TGTGCCAGCAGCCCCAGACAGGGGTCTGAAGCTTTCTTT	CASSPRQGSEAFF
TRBV5-1	TRBJ2-6	.	TRBD1	TGCGCCAGCAGCCACGAGCAGGGGGCATCTGGGGCCAACGTCCTGACTTTC	CASSHEQGASGANVLTF
TRBV6-5	TRBJ1-5	.	TRBD1	TGTGCCAGCAGCCCCGGGACAGGGTTCAATCAGCCCCAGCATTTT	CASSPGTGFNQPQHF
TRBV7-3	TRBJ1-2	.	.	TGTGCCAGCAGCCCTCAAGCAGGACCCTATGGCTACACCTTC	CASSPQAGPYGYTF
TRBV5-6	TRBJ1-1	once	.	TGTGCCAGCAGCTTGGCGGGGGCGGGCACTGAAGCTTTCTTT	CASSLAGAGTEAFF
TRBV19	TRBJ1-5	.	.	TGTGCCAGTAGTATGAGGGTTAGCAATCAGCCCCAGCATTTT	CASSMRVSNQPQHF
TRBV29-1	TRBJ2-1	.	.	TGCAGCGTTGAAAAGTTAAATGAGCAGTTCTTC	CSVEKLNEQFF
TRBV6-1	TRBJ2-2	once	.	TGTGCCAGCAGTGAAGTCCCCACCGGGGAGCTGTTTTTT	CASSEVPTGELFF
TRBV6-5	TRBJ1-3	.	.	TGTGCCAGCAGTTATGATCCGGACTCTGGAAACACCATATATTTT	CASSYDPDSGNTIYF
TRBV5-7	TRBJ1-6	.	.	TGTGCCAGCAGATTGACCCCCCGGGGCTACCGATCACCCCTCCACTTT	CASRLTPRGYRSPLHF
TRBV5-6	TRBJ2-7	.	TRBD2	TGTGCCAGCAGCTTGGCGGGCCTAGCGGGTGTCTTGGGCGAGCAGTACTTC	CASSLAGLAGVLGEQYF
TRBV6-1	TRBJ2-5	.	TRBD1	TGTGCCAGCAGTGCCTTGGGACAGGGAGTGACCCAGTACTTC	CASSALGQGVTQYF
TRBV5-1	TRBJ2-4	few	.	TGCGCCAGCAGCGATCTGGACATTCAGTACTTC	CASSDLDIQYF
TRBV2	TRBJ2-5	.	.	TGTGCCAGCACCCGCGGGGAGACCCAGTACTTC	CASTRGETQYF
TRBV29-1	TRBJ2-7	few	TRBD2	TGCAGCGTTGTTGCTAGCGGGAGGCAGGAGGAGCAGTACTTC	CSVVASGRQEEQYF
TRBV14	TRBJ1-4	.	.	TGTGCCAGCAGCACAGGCCCCAAGCTGTTTTTT	CASSTGPKLFF
TRBV28	TRBJ1-6	few	.	TGTGCCAGCAGTTTAGGTGCGTCGATGGGACACAATAATTCACCCCTCCACTTT	CASSLGASMGHNNSPLHF
TRBV11-3	TRBJ1-5	.	TRBD1	TGTGCCAGCATCGAGGACAGGGCACTCCGTTATAGCAATCAGCCCCAGCATTTT	CASIEDRALRYSNQPQHF
TRBV11-2	TRBJ2-7	few	.	TGTGCCAGCAGCTGGGACGGTTCCTACGAGCAGTACTTC	CASSWDGSYEQYF
TRBV18	TRBJ2-7	few	TRBD2	TGTGCCAGCTCACCGAGCGGGGGGGCCGACGAGCAGTACTTC	CASSPSGGADEQYF
TRBV6-5	TRBJ2-7	.	TRBD1	TGTGCCAGCAGGTACCGGGACAGGGCCCACGAGCAGTACTTC	CASRYRDRAHEQYF
TRBV6-5	TRBJ2-7	.	TRBD2	TGTGCCAGCAGCCGGGGGAGCGGGGGCTACGAGCAGTACTTC	CASSRGSGGYEQYF
TRBV5-4	TRBJ2-7	.	TRBD2	TGTGCCAGCAGCTTCGGGACTAGCGGGAGTTACGAGCAGTACTTC	CASSFGTSGSYEQYF
TRBV5-1	TRBJ1-1	.	.	TGCGCCAGCAGCTTGGCTCCCAGGGCGGTCGGGGTCACTGAAGCTTTCTTT	CASSLAPRAVGVTEAFF
TRBV5-4	TRBJ2-7	.	TRBD2	TGTGCCAGCAGCTTGGGTGTTAGCGGGATCTCCTACGAGCAGTACTTC	CASSLGVSGISYEQYF
TRBV7-9	TRBJ1-2	few	.	TGTGCCAGCAGCCTCACGAGGGACACCGAAAACTATGGCTACACCTTC	CASSLTRDTENYGYTF
TRBV5-8	TRBJ2-7	.	TRBD2	TGTGCCAGCAGCTCGGCGGCAGGTACTAGCGGGGACTACGAGCAGTACTTC	CASSSAAGTSGDYEQYF
TRBV9	TRBJ1-1	.	TRBD1	TGTGCCAGCAGCGCAGGACAGGGTACCACTGAAGCTTTCTTT	CASSAGQGTTEAFF
TRBV5-1	TRBJ2-2	.	.	TGCGCCAGCAGCTCTCTTATCCGACAGGCGAACACCGGGGAGCTGTTTTTT	CASSSLIRQANTGELFF
TRBV10-1	TRBJ1-1	.	.	TGCGCCAGCAGTGACAGTGGACGGCGGAACACTGAAGCTTTCTTT	CASSDSGRRNTEAFF
TRBV25-1	TRBJ1-1	.	.	TGTGCCAGCAGTGAAAAGGGGGGCTGGACTGAAGCTTTCTTT	CASSEKGGWTEAFF
TRBV11-2	TRBJ2-1	.	TRBD2	TGTGCCAGCAGCTTACAAGAACTAGCGCTCTCCTACAATGAGCAGTTCTTC	CASSLQELALSYNEQFF
TRBV2	TRBJ2-7	.	.	TGTGCCAGCAGTCCCACTGGGGGAATACGCTACGAGCAGTACTTC	CASSPTGGIRYEQYF
TRBV15	TRBJ2-5	.	TRBD1	TGTGCCACCAGCAGAGATCGCGGCAGGGGGCAAGAGACCCAGTACTTC	CATSRDRGRGQETQYF
TRBV6-5	TRBJ1-5	.	.	TGTGCCAGCAGTTACTCGAAGGGCGCGCCCCAGCATTTT	CASSYSKGAPQHF
TRBV14	TRBJ2-1	.	.	TGTGCCAGCAGCCAAGTAGGAGACCGGGCGTTCTTC	CASSQVGDRAFF
TRBV15	TRBJ1-1	.	.	TGTGCCACCAGCAGAGATGGGATGTCGGCAACTGAAGCTTTCTTT	CATSRDGMSATEAFF
TRBV6-1	TRBJ1-1	once	TRBD1	TGTGCCAGCAGTGAAGTACGATCCGGGACAGGCGGAGCTTTCTTT	CASSEVRSGTGGAFF
TRBV5-6	TRBJ1-1	.	.	TGTGCCAGCAGCTTCAGGGGCGCTTTGAACACTGAAGCTTTCTTT	CASSFRGALNTEAFF
TRBV6-1	TRBJ1-5	.	.	TGTGCCAGCACCCAGTGGGGGGTGGGCAATCAGCCCCAGCATTTT	CASTQWGVGNQPQHF
TRBV28	TRBJ1-5	.	TRBD1	TGTGCCAGCAGCCCACAGGGGACAAATCAGCCCCAGCATTTT	CASSPQGTNQPQHF
TRBV7-3	TRBJ2-1	.	.	TGTGCCAGCAGCTTATTACCAGGGAGGAATGAGCAGTTCTTC	CASSLLPGRNEQFF
TRBV7-6	TRBJ2-7	.	.	TGTGCCAGCAGCCCCCCGGGGGATTTGGCCTACGAGCAGTACTTC	CASSPPGDLAYEQYF
TRBV27	TRBJ1-5	.	.	TGTGCCAGCAGTTTACAGCAGGGAAGGCAGCCCCAGCATTTT	CASSLQQGRQPQHF
TRBV5-1	TRBJ2-4	.	TRBD1	TGCGCCAGCAGCTTGAGGGGACAGACCGCCAAAAACATTCAGTACTTC	CASSLRGQTAKNIQYF
TRBV10-3	TRBJ1-6	.	.	TGTGCCCCTGGGGCAAGGCCCCTCCACTTT	CAPGARPLHF
TRBV6-6	TRBJ1-6	.	TRBD1	TGTGCCAGCAGCTCCCCCGGGACAGGGGATTCACCCCTCCACTTT	CASSSPGTGDSPLHF
TRBV27	TRBJ2-1	.	TRBD2	TGTGCCAGCAGTCTAGCGGGAGGGCCCAACAATGAGCAGTTCTTC	CASSLAGGPNNEQFF